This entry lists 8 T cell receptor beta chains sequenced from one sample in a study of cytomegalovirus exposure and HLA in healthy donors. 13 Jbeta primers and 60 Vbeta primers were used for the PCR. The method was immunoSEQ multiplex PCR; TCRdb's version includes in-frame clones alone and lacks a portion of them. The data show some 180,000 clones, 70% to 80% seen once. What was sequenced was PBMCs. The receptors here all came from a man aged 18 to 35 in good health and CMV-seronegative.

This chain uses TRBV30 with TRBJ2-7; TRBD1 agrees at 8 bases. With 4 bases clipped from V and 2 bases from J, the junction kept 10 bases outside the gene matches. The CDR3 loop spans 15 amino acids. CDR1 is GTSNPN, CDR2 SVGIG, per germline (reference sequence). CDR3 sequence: CAWTDRGQNAYEQYF. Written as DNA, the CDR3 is TGTGCCTGGACCGACAGGGGACAAAACGCCTACGAGCAGTACTTC.

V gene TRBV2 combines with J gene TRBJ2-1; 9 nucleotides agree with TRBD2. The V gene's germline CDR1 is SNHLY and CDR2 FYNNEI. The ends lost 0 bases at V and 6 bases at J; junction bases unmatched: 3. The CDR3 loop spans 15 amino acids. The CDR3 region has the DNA TGTGCCAGCAGTGAAGCTAGCGGGGGATCCAATGAGCAGTTCTTC. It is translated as CASSEASGGSNEQFF.

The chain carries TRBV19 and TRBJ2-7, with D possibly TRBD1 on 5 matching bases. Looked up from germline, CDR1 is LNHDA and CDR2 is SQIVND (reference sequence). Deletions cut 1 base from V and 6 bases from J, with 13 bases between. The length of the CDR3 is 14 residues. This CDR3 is CASSIASRVIEQYF. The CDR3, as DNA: TGTGCCAGTAGTATAGCTTCCAGGGTTATCGAGCAGTACTTC.

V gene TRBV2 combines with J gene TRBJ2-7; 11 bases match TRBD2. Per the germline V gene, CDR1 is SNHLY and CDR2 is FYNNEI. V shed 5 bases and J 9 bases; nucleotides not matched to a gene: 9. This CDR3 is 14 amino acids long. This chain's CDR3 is CASSRGTSGSAQYF. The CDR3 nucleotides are TGTGCCAGCAGTAGGGGCACTAGCGGGAGTGCGCAGTACTTC. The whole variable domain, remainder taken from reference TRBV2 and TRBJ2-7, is EPEVTQTPSHQVTQMGQEVILRCVPISNHLYFYWYRQILGQKVEFLVSFYNNEISEKSEIFDDQFSVERPDGSNFTLKIRSTKLEDSAMYFCASSRGTSGSAQYFGPGTRLTVT.

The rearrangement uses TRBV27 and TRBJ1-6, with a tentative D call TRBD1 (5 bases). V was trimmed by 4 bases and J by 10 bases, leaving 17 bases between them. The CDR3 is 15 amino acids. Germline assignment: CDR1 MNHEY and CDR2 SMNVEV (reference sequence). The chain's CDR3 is CASSSFGGSESPLHF. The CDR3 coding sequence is TGTGCCAGCAGTTCTTTCGGGGGTTCGGAATCACCCCTCCACTTT.

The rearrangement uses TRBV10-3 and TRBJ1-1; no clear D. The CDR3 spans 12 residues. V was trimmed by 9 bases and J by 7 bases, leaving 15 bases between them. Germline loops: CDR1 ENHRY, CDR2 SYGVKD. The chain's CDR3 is CAISDGYGEAFF. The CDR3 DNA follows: TGTGCCATTTCTGACGGGTATGGTGAAGCTTTCTTT.

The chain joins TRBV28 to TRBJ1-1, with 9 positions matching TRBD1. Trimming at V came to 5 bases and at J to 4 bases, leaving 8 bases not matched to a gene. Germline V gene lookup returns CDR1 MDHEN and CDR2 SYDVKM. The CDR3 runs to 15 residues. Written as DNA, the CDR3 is TGTGCCAGCAGTCTGGGACAGGGAGTCGGCACTGAAGCTTTCTTT. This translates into CASSLGQGVGTEAFF.

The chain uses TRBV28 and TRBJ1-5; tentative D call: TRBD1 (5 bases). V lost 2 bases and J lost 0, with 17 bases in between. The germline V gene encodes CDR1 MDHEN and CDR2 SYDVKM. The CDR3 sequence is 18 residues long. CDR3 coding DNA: TGTGCCAGCAGTTTACACAGACCTGACAGCTATAGCAATCAGCCCCAGCATTTT. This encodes CASSLHRPDSYSNQPQHF.